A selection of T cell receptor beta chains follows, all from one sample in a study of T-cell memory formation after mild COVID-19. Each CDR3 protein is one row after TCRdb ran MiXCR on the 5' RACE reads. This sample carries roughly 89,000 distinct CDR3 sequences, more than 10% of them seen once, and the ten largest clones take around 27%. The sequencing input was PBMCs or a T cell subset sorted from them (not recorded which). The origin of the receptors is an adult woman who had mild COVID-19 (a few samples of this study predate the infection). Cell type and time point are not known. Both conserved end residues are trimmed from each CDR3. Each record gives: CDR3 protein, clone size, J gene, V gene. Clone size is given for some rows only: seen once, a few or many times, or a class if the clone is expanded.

ASSDTGDRNGYT	few	TRBJ1-2	TRBV4-3
ASSYRTPTSTDTQY	NA	TRBJ2-3	TRBV6-5
ASSLDVNYGYT	NA	TRBJ1-2	TRBV5-4
ASSRAGGPDNEQF	NA	TRBJ2-1	TRBV12-3/TRBV12-4
ASIPREGSDTGELF	NA	TRBJ2-2	TRBV7-6
ASSRGPLAEKLF	few	TRBJ1-4	TRBV27
ASSPGSLYEQY	few	TRBJ2-7	TRBV19
ASSGGDQPQH	NA	TRBJ1-5	TRBV2
ASSPRGGKNTGELF	many	TRBJ2-2	TRBV11-2
ASSHPANFVNYGYT	NA	TRBJ1-2	TRBV7-9
ANEDPGTRYGYT	NA	TRBJ1-2	TRBV6-1
ASSYSPLPRTSGRDTDTQY	NA	TRBJ2-3	TRBV7-6
SARDLAGAVNEQF	many	TRBJ2-1	TRBV20-1
ASSLEKGVNYGYT	medium-sized	TRBJ1-2	TRBV5-4
ASSQEAGGGNTIY	many	TRBJ1-3	TRBV4-2
ATSRARDRVGNEQF	NA	TRBJ2-1	TRBV15
ASSYQWSSYNEQF	NA	TRBJ2-1	TRBV27
ASRGEGWEQF	NA	TRBJ2-1	TRBV7-9
ASSDSTSGGDTQY	NA	TRBJ2-3	TRBV6-4
ASSIVVAYEQY	many	TRBJ2-7	TRBV2
ASSQDGAGPLNRQF	NA	TRBJ2-1	TRBV4-3
ASSPSFGDPYEQY	few	TRBJ2-7	TRBV4-1
ASSQERVLNTEAF	NA	TRBJ1-1	TRBV4-3